Included here is one TCR beta chain sequence, with context. These data are taken from a study of T-cell reconstitution after alpha-beta-depleted transplantation in children. The trim removed 3 bases at V and 6 bases at J, leaving 9 bases unmatched. The germline V gene encodes CDR1 SGHNT and CDR2 YENEEA. There are 15 residues in the CDR3. For TCRbeta, the library was prepared with unique molecular identifiers. TCRdb independently ran MiXCR on the PCR reads; one entry per CDR3 protein. Of about 350,000 distinct CDR3 sequences in the sample, 13% were seen once. This clonotype was sampled from a human donor who donated a stem cell graft to a child with Fanconi anemia. The chain uses TRBV11-3 and TRBJ2-3; 7 bases align to TRBD2. The sequenced sample was PBMCs, obtained from the stem cell graft. CDR3 protein: CASSLGGASMDTQYF. Written as DNA, the CDR3 is TGTGCCAGCAGCTTGGGAGGGGCTTCTATGGATACGCAGTATTTT.